This TCR beta chain stems from a study of blood T cell repertoires in COVID-19 (dated by TCRdb to 2018 to 2021). Background for the entire study: Samples covering the acute and convalescent phases of COVID-19 were provided by collaborators in the United States, Italy and Spain. HLA class I and class II types, where available, came from metadata supplied by the sample provider rather than from assay-based typing. The repertoires were made available in a free public database intended to serve as a resource for research on the immune response to SARS-CoV-2. A de-identified subject ID, COVID-19 status, age in years and sex were almost always included in the sample metadata. The samples were drawn from two sources: the first 160 participants of the ongoing ImmuneRACE study, and 950 to 1,500 subjects contributed by 6 global collaborators. Deeply sampled blood TCRbeta repertoires from subjects exposed to, actively infected with, or recovered from COVID-19 were included in the dataset. The prospective study material was composed of cDNA or gDNA derived from T cells, B-cell-depleted T cells, or PBMCs.

TCRbeta CDR3 regions were amplified from genomic DNA using the immunoSEQ Assay, a bias-controlled multiplex PCR. The paper's data handling went like this. Nucleated cell counts per sample were estimated from amplification of reference gene primers within the assay. To quantify the absolute abundance of each unique TCRbeta CDR3 rearrangement, sequence reads were collapsed and filtered. For each sample, productive Simpson clonality was calculated by taking the square root of Simpson's diversity index across productive rearrangements. TCRdb stores this immuneACCESS table with in-frame sequences only. Part of the clones is absent; in the studies checked, under half of the shortfall reflects unresolved V genes, and no reason is known for the rest. The DNA gave D and trimming, while V, J and clone size come from that table. Within this sample are some 400,000 clones, with 80% to 90% of them counted one time only. Jointly, the top ten make up around 9.3% of the sample.

Overall study results and their limits: How much clinical and demographic metadata was included differed by source and by participant, and the metadata was provided uncurated.

Ends trimmed: V by 5 bases, J by 3 bases; bases unmatched to a gene: 4. From the germline V gene, CDR1 is MNHEY and CDR2 is SVGEGT. Reading from cysteine to phenylalanine, the CDR3 counts 13 amino acids. The DNA shown is the 39-base CDR3, in frame from base 1. One collaborating source in Seattle enrolled patients during active infection and followed them longitudinally through the course of disease. Each collaborating institution followed its own protocols to collect whole blood in K2EDTA tubes. For TCRbeta analysis, collaborator samples were shipped as frozen whole blood, as isolated PBMCs, or as DNA extracted from either sample type. Regarding this clone: What this receptor recognizes is not known. Nothing much larger sits one base from this clone, and base qualities are not available.

The source of this sequence is a woman between 25 and 40 years old with COVID-19, enrolled during active disease. Input material: peripheral blood. The V and J genes are TRBV6-2 or TRBV6-3 and TRBJ2-7, with TRBD1 identical over 7 junction bases. CDR3 region: CASSPTGNYEQYF. The DNA is TGTGCCAGCAGTCCGACAGGGAACTACGAGCAGTACTTC.